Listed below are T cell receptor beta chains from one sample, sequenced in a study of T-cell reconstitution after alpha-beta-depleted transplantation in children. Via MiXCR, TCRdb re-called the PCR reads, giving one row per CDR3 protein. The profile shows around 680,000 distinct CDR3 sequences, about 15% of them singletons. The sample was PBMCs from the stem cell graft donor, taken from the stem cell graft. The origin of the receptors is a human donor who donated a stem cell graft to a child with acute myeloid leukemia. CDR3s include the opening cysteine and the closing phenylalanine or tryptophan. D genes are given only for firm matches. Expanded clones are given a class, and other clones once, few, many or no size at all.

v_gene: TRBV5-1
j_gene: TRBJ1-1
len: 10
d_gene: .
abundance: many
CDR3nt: TGCGCCAGCAGCTTCTCTGAAGCTTTCTTT
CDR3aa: CASSFSEAFF

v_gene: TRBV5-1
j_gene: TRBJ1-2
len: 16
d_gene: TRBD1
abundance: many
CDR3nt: TGCGCCAGCAGCTTGGCCGCGACAGGGACCAACTATGGCTACACCTTC
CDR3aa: CASSLAATGTNYGYTF

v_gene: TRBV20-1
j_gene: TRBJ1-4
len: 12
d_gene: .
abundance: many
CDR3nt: TGCAGTGCTAGTGCAGGGAGGGAAAAACTGTTTTTT
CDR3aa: CSASAGREKLFF

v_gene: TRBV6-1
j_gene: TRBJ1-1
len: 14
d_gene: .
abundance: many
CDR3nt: TGTGCCAGCAGCCTGACAAGAAAGAACACTGAAGCTTTCTTT
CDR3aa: CASSLTRKNTEAFF

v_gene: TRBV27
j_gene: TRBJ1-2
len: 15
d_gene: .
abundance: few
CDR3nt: TGTGCCAGCAGGCCACAATACTTTACTAACTATGGCTACACCTTC
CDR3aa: CASRPQYFTNYGYTF

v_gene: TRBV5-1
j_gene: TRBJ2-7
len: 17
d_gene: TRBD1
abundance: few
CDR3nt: TGCGCCAGCAGCCCGTTGGGACAGGATTCCTTCGCCTACGAGCAGTACTTC
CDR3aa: CASSPLGQDSFAYEQYF

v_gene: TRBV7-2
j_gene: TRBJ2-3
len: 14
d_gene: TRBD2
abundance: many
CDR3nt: TGTGCCAGCAGCCCATCTAGCGGAAGAGATACGCAGTATTTT
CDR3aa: CASSPSSGRDTQYF

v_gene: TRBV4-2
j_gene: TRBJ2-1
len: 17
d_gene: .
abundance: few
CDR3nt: TGTGCCAGCAGCCAGGAACTCCAGGGTTGGGGGTACAATGAGCAGTTCTTC
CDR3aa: CASSQELQGWGYNEQFF

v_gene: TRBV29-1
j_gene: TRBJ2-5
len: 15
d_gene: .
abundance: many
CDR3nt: TGCAGCGCCCACGATTCCGGGACGGGGAGGGAGACCCAGTACTTC
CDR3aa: CSAHDSGTGRETQYF

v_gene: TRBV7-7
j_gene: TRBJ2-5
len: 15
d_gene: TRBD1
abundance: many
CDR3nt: TGTGCCAGCAGCTTAGTGACAGGGCCTCAAGAGACCCAGTACTTC
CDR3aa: CASSLVTGPQETQYF

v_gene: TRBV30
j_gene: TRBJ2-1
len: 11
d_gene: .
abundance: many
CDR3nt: TGTGCCTGGAGTGTGAGCAATGAGCAGTTCTTC
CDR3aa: CAWSVSNEQFF

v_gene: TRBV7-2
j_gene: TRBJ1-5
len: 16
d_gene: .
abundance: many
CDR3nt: TGTGCCAGCAGCTTAAAGGGGCCTCCCTCCAATCAGCCCCAGCATTTT
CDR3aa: CASSLKGPPSNQPQHF

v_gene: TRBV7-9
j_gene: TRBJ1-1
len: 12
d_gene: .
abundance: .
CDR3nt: TGTGCCAGCAGCGCGCTGGGCACTGAAGCTTTCTTT
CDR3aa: CASSALGTEAFF

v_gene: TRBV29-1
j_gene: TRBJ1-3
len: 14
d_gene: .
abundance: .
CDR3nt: TGCAGCGTTGTAGTTCGGGGACCTGGAAACACCATATATTTT
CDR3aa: CSVVVRGPGNTIYF

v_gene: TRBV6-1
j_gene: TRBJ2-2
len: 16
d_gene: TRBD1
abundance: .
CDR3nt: TGTGCCAGCAGTGCGCCGGGACAGGAGAACACCGGGGAGCTGTTTTTT
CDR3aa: CASSAPGQENTGELFF

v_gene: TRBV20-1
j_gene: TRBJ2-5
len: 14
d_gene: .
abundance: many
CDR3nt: TGCAGTGCTTCCCAACAGGGGAGGAAAGAGACCCAGTACTTC
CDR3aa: CSASQQGRKETQYF

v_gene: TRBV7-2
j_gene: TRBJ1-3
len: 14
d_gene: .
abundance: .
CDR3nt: TGTGCCAGCAGTCACTCGGGAACCGGAAACACCATATATTTT
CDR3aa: CASSHSGTGNTIYF

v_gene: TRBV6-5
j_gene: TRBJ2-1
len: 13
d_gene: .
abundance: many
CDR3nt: TGTGCCAGCAGTTACAGGGAAGTGGATGAGCAGTTCTTC
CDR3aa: CASSYREVDEQFF

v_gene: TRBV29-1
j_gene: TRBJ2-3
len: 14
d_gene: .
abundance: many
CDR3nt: TGCAGCGTTGAAGATCAAGGACACGCAGATACGCAGTATTTT
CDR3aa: CSVEDQGHADTQYF

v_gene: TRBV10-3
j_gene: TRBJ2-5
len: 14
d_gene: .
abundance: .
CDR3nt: TGTGCCATCAGTGAGTCGCCAGGGCAGGAGACCCAGTACTTC
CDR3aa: CAISESPGQETQYF

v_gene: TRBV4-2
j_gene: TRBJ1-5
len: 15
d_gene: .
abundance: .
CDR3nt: TGTGCCAGCAGCCAAGTAGGAGGGGGCAATCAGCCCCAGCATTTT
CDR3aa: CASSQVGGGNQPQHF

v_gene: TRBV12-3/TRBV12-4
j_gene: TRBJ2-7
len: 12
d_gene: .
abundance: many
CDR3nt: TGTGCCAGCAGTCCGTATTCCTACGAGCAGTACTTC
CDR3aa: CASSPYSYEQYF

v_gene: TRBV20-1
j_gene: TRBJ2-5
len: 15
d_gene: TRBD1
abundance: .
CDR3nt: TGCAGTGCTAGAGAAGACAGGGGGGCCGAAGAGACCCAGTACTTC
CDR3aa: CSAREDRGAEETQYF

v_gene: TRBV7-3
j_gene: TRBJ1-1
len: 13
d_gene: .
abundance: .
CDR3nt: TGTGCCAGCAGCTTAAGGGCGGACACTGAAGCTTTCTTT
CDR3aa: CASSLRADTEAFF

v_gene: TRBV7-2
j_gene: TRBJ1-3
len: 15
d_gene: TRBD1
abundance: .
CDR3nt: TGTGCCAGCAGCTTAGCGGCAGGGGGAAGCAACACCATATATTTT
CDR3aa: CASSLAAGGSNTIYF

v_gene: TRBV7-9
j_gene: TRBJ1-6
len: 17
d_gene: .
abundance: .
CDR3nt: TGTGCCAGCAGCATCGACGGACTAAGCTCCTATAATTCACCCCTCCACTTT
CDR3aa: CASSIDGLSSYNSPLHF

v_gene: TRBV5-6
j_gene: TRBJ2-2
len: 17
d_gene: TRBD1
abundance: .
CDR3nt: TGTGCCAGCAGCCCGAGCGTCAGGGGGCCGAAGACCGGGGAGCTGTTTTTT
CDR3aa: CASSPSVRGPKTGELFF

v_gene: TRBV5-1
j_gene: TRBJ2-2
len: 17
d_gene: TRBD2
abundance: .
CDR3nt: TGCGCCAGCAGCTTGTTCCCAGCGGGGGCCACCACCGGGGAGCTGTTTTTT
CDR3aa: CASSLFPAGATTGELFF